This TCR beta chain comes out of a study of T cell repertoires in cytomegalovirus infection. Study information: It can be stated that public TCR beta signatures indicated CMV infection as well as a matching HLA type.

TCRdb reprocessed the reads with MiXCR, giving one entry per CDR3 protein. This sample carries under 150,000 distinct CDR3 sequences, 20% to 30% of them seen once, and the ten largest clones take 30% to 40%. Losses at the gene ends were 3 bases for V and 8 bases for J; bases not matched to a gene: 12. Germline V lookup: CDR1 MDHEN, CDR2 SYDVKM. CDR3 length: 17 residues. This clonotype came up a few times. Its antigen is unidentified. The study's findings and limits: The study found HLA-C-restricted CMV-specific TCR beta clonotypes dominating the ex vivo response. Cumulative frequency (of public TCR beta family members) identified carriers of CMV plus the relevant HLA.

Sequencing was done on a sample of PBMCs, sequenced either directly or after in vitro stimulation (not recorded which). This chain connects TRBV28 to TRBJ2-1; 11 bases match TRBD2. This TCR was recovered from a human donor in good health (CMV status not recorded). Some clones in this sample may be carry-over from other donors' samples. The CDR3 DNA reads as TGTGCCAGCAGTTTGGCGCTCCTAGCGGGAGGAGGCGATGAGCAGTTCTTC. As protein: CASSLALLAGGGDEQFF.